The source of this T cell receptor (beta chain) is a study of blood T cell repertoires in COVID-19. Produced via immunoSEQ multiplex PCR; TCRdb's table is partial and in-frame only. The repertoire holds 100,000 to 110,000 clones, with about 85% as singletons. V lost 0 bases and J lost 7, with 7 bases in between. The CDR3 covers 14 residues. Per germline, CDR1 SGHTA and CDR2 FQGNSA. Input material: peripheral blood. This chain connects TRBV7-2 to TRBJ1-6; no clear D gene. This sequence was found in a human donor in a cohort sampled during active COVID-19. This CDR3 is CASSLAMRNSPLHF. CDR3 DNA: TGTGCCAGCAGCTTAGCTATGCGGAATTCACCCCTCCACTTT.